This TCR beta chain was sequenced during a study of cytomegalovirus exposure and HLA in healthy donors. Study background: Early released data had roughly 81 million unique TCRs, all coming from HLA-typed donors. Among the 300 to 500 genotyped donors, around 85% were placed in the Caucasian-associated ancestry cluster. The study, taken as a whole, reports: Prior analysis indicated that the majority of TCR beta V segments exhibited productivity approximately 87% or approximately 30% of the time.

This CDR3 has 13 amino acids. Germline V gene lookup returns CDR1 SGHVS and CDR2 FNYEAQ. With 5 bases removed from V and 0 bases from J, the gap between germline ends came to 7 bases. Primers included in the PCR were 60 Vbeta and 13 Jbeta primers. Original analysis: A follow-up analysis tallied 86 million or so unique TCR beta chains, about 11 million shared. This table comes from immunoSEQ multiplex PCR, and its TCRdb copy is limited to in-frame clones, with some not included. V and J calls and clone size are as listed in that table; D and trimming were resolved from the DNA. Here the sample spans roughly 100,000 clones, 50% to 65% being singletons. With respect to this clone: Its specificity is not known. The sample has other DNA sequences that encode this CDR3 too.

Sequenced material: PBMCs. The receptor was isolated from a man aged 25 to 45 in good health and CMV-seropositive. This chain uses TRBV7-6 with TRBJ2-5, with D unresolved. In DNA, the CDR3 is TGTGCCAGCAGCCTTAGTTACCAAGAGACCCAGTACTTC. As protein: CASSLSYQETQYF.